The 7 T cell receptor beta chains reported below all come from one sample, sequenced in a study of blood T cell repertoires in COVID-19. Here immunoSEQ multiplex PCR was the method, and the copy in TCRdb shows in-frame clones only, minus some. The data show about 200,000 clones, with 85% to 90% seen just once and roughly 2% held by the top ten. Sequenced material: peripheral blood. The source of these receptors is a woman in her forties or fifties with acute or convalescent COVID-19.

The CDR3 sequence: CASSQTGDGNTIYF. For the CDR3, the DNA is TGCGCCAGCAGCCAGACAGGGGATGGAAACACCATATATTTT. The rearrangement uses TRBV4-1 and TRBJ1-3; 8 nucleotides match TRBD1. The CDR3 is 14 residues long. Germline lookup yields CDR1 MGHRA and CDR2 YSYEKL. Trimming at V came to 3 bases and at J to 3 bases, leaving 1 base not matched to a gene.

The rearrangement links TRBV6-7 to TRBJ1-5; the match to TRBD1 covers 7 bases. Being an ORF, TRBV6-7 has a function that is uncertain. V lost 2 bases, J lost 0 bases, and 7 bases stayed unmatched. There are 17 residues in the CDR3. The DNA of the CDR3 is TGTGCCAGCAGTTACCTTGGGACAGAGTATAGCAATCAGCCCCAGCATTTT. Translated, it gives CASSYLGTEYSNQPQHF.

This chain uses TRBV18 with TRBJ1-6; D may be TRBD1 (6 bases). The ends were cut back, 5 bases at V and 6 bases at J, with 17 bases in the middle. Germline CDR1 and CDR2: KGHSH and LQKENI. This CDR3 spans 16 amino acids. CDR3: CASSSLDRRVNSPLHF. The CDR3 region has the DNA TGTGCCAGCTCATCACTGGACAGACGAGTTAATTCACCCCTCCACTTT.

The rearrangement uses TRBV6-1 and TRBJ2-1; TRBD2 agrees at 8 bases. Per germline, CDR1 MNHNS and CDR2 SASEGT. J lost 5 bases, V lost 1 base, and 13 bases had no gene match. CDR3 size: 18 residues. The DNA of the CDR3 is TGTGCCAGCAGTGAAGGCGGTGATCGGGAGGGCCCCGACAATGAGCAGTTCTTC. It is translated as CASSEGGDREGPDNEQFF.

V gene TRBV29-1 combines with J gene TRBJ1-1; no clear D gene. Germline CDR1 and CDR2: SQVTM and ANQGSEA. Trimming shortened V by 7 bases and J by 6 bases, and 27 bases separated the two germline ends. CDR3 size: 16 residues. The CDR3 is CSAILRGPQLRSEAFF. CDR3 coding DNA: TGCAGCGCGATCCTTCGTGGCCCCCAATTACGCTCTGAAGCTTTCTTT.

This clone was detected only a few times. The chain uses TRBV6-6 and TRBJ1-5; 7 nucleotides align to TRBD1. The J segment lost 5 bases and the V segment lost 2 bases, leaving 3 bases of the junction unmatched. Germline CDR1 reads MNHNY; CDR2 reads SVGAGI (reference sequence). The CDR3 sequence is 14 residues long. The chain's CDR3 is CASSYLTGYQPQHF. CDR3 in DNA: TGTGCCAGCAGTTACCTGACAGGGTATCAGCCCCAGCATTTT.

This clone has only a few counts. The chain combines TRBV6-1 with TRBJ1-3; unclear D gene. This CDR3 contains 13 residues. The germline V gene encodes CDR1 MNHNS and CDR2 SASEGT. V was shortened by 3 bases and J by 4 bases, with 7 bases between the two germline ends. CDR3 in amino acids: CASSEYRGNTIYF. The CDR3 DNA reads TGTGCCAGCAGTGAGTACAGAGGAAACACCATATATTTT.